A selection of T cell receptor beta chains follows, all from one sample in a study of OX40 agonist ivuxolimab in advanced cancers. Sequencing used immunoSEQ multiplex PCR; TCRdb keeps in-frame clones, though not all of them. This sample has 85,000 to 130,000 clones; about nine tenths occur once, and the top ten carry under 0.4%. Sequencing was performed on CD4+ or CD8+ T cells sorted from blood, taken in a trial of the OX40 agonist ivuxolimab. The receptors come from an adult with an advanced solid tumor such as melanoma, head and neck, liver or kidney cancer. CDR3s include the opening cysteine and the closing phenylalanine or tryptophan.

v_call	j_call	cdr3_aa
TRBV28	TRBJ2-3	CASSSGTPTDTQYF
TRBV28	TRBJ2-5	CVSSLAGANVETQYF
TRBV7-9	TRBJ2-1	CASSLGAQGRFFNEQFF
TRBV18	TRBJ2-3	CASSPRTSGSSTDTQYF
TRBV7-9	TRBJ1-2	CASSLGGANYGYTF
TRBV7-9	TRBJ2-5	CASSFRQGPQETQYF
TRBV18	TRBJ2-2	CASSFSGSQTGELFF
TRBV2	.	CASSAYYEQYF
TRBV11-2	TRBJ2-2	CASLGARGTGELFF
TRBV29-1	TRBJ1-1	CSVENYRAANTEAFF
TRBV18	TRBJ1-2	CASSPAGYGYTF
TRBV28	TRBJ2-2	CASRGRGRSGELFF
TRBV21-1	TRBJ1-2	CASSKRRHYGYTF
TRBV7-9	TRBJ2-1	CASSPSGSSYNEQFF
TRBV6-5	TRBJ1-2	CASSYSRERPYTF
TRBV5-1	TRBJ1-2	CASSRGSGGRQQANYGYTF
TRBV7-9	TRBJ2-3	CASSSGLAGVAQYF
TRBV7-2	TRBJ2-7	CASSTYNRHEQYF
TRBV5-1	TRBJ2-2	CASSLVLGRGSGELFF
TRBV11-2	TRBJ2-7	CASSLGGLAGGFEQYF
TRBV6-5	TRBJ2-1	CASGRSGRSYNEQFF